These T cell receptor beta chains were read from a single sample in a study of blood T cells in healthy people across ages. TCRdb independently ran MiXCR on the 5' RACE reads; one entry per CDR3 protein. The sample lists 800,000 to 900,000 distinct CDR3 sequences; roughly 60% were seen once. The sample was blood. These receptors were taken from a young man in good health. The CDR3 runs from the conserved cysteine through the conserved F or W. The D gene is left open where the match is weak. Clone sizes are given selectively: once, few, many, or a class where the clone is expanded.

v_call	j_call	clone_size	d_call	cdr3_aa	cdr3_nt
TRBV27	TRBJ1-2	-	TRBD1	CASSFTGGVYGYTF	TGTGCCAGCAGTTTCACAGGGGGGGTCTATGGCTACACCTTC
TRBV4-2	TRBJ2-4	-	-	CASSQHLGGMQYF	TGTGCCAGCAGCCAACACCTTGGAGGGATGCAGTACTTC
TRBV7-2	TRBJ1-1	-	-	CASSTLGSTEAFF	TGTGCCAGCAGCACGTTGGGGAGCACTGAAGCTTTCTTT
TRBV6-5	TRBJ2-1	-	TRBD1	CASSYQEQGSQFF	TGTGCCAGCAGTTATCAGGAACAGGGGTCTCAGTTCTTC
TRBV20-1	TRBJ2-5	-	-	CSAVGEETHYF	TGCAGTGCTGTGGGAGAAGAGACCCATTACTTC
TRBV7-2	TRBJ2-1	-	-	CASSLAGGTSSYNEQFF	TGTGCCAGCAGCTTAGCGGGGGGCACCAGCTCCTACAATGAGCAGTTCTTC
TRBV6-1	TRBJ1-2	-	-	CASQRSGFRGGYTF	TGTGCCAGCCAACGGTCAGGGTTTCGCGGTGGCTACACCTTC
TRBV4-2	TRBJ2-1	-	TRBD2	CASSQTSASDNEQFF	TGTGCCAGCAGCCAGACTAGCGCATCGGACAATGAGCAGTTCTTC
TRBV4-3	TRBJ2-7	-	TRBD1	CASSQSSGRGYEQYF	TGCGCCAGCAGCCAAAGTTCCGGCAGGGGGTACGAGCAGTACTTC
TRBV6-6	TRBJ2-7	few	-	CASSYSSNRYEQYF	TGTGCCAGCAGTTACTCATCTAACCGCTACGAGCAGTACTTC
TRBV6-6	TRBJ2-7	once	-	CASSPPRGGSYEQYF	TGTGCCAGCAGTCCCCCGCGGGGAGGCTCCTACGAGCAGTACTTC
TRBV20-1	TRBJ2-7	-	-	CSARKDSSYEQYF	TGCAGTGCTAGAAAGGACAGTTCCTACGAGCAGTACTTC
TRBV20-1	TRBJ1-1	-	-	CSASARKNTEAFF	TGCAGTGCTAGCGCACGGAAGAACACTGAAGCTTTCTTT
TRBV4-2	TRBJ1-5	-	-	CASSAGVNPGQPQHF	TGTGCCAGCAGCGCGGGGGTCAACCCGGGGCAGCCCCAGCATTTT
TRBV6-1	TRBJ2-7	-	TRBD1	CASRTPGQRPYEQYF	TGTGCCAGCAGAACTCCGGGACAGCGCCCCTACGAGCAGTACTTC
TRBV5-6	TRBJ2-4	-	TRBD1	CASSLAGTGRAKNIQYF	TGTGCCAGCAGCTTGGCCGGGACAGGGAGAGCCAAAAACATTCAGTACTTC
TRBV4-3	TRBJ2-3	few	-	CASSQDHPRGRPGTDTQYF	TGCGCCAGCAGCCAAGATCATCCCCGGGGGCGCCCGGGCACAGATACGCAGTATTTT
TRBV25-1	TRBJ2-5	-	-	CASMQGNQETQYF	TGTGCCAGCATGCAGGGGAACCAAGAGACCCAGTACTTC
TRBV7-9	TRBJ1-1	-	-	CASSSPGGRNTEAFF	TGTGCCAGCAGCTCTCCGGGGGGTCGGAACACTGAAGCTTTCTTT
TRBV2	TRBJ2-1	-	TRBD1	CASRGQGAEQFF	TGTGCCAGCAGGGGGCAGGGGGCTGAGCAGTTCTTC
TRBV29-1	TRBJ2-3	few	TRBD2	CAAGGAGDTQYF	TGCGCTGCGGGGGGGGCCGGAGATACGCAGTATTTT
TRBV10-3	TRBJ2-5	-	-	CAISDLDRETQYF	TGTGCCATCAGTGACTTGGACCGAGAGACCCAGTACTTC
TRBV6-6	TRBJ2-6	few	-	CASSYLKAASGANVLTF	TGTGCCAGCAGTTACTTGAAGGCAGCCTCTGGGGCCAACGTCCTGACTTTC
TRBV12-3/TRBV12-4	TRBJ1-4	-	TRBD1	CASRSGTGVEKLFF	TGTGCCAGCAGGTCCGGGACAGGGGTTGAAAAACTGTTTTTT
TRBV28	TRBJ1-4	-	-	CASSFGGPRRKLFF	TGTGCCAGCAGTTTTGGTGGGCCGCGACGGAAACTGTTTTTT
TRBV29-1	TRBJ2-6	few	TRBD1	CSVGQGWSGANVLTF	TGCAGCGTCGGACAGGGGTGGTCAGGGGCCAACGTCCTGACTTTC
TRBV7-7	TRBJ2-3	-	-	CASSPRAFTSTQYF	TGTGCTAGCAGCCCTCGTGCCTTCACGAGTACGCAGTATTTT
TRBV7-9	TRBJ1-5	-	-	CASSLWGPGRRSNQPQHF	TGTGCCAGCAGCTTATGGGGACCGGGACGGAGATCCAATCAGCCCCAGCATTTT
TRBV14	TRBJ1-2	-	-	CASSQDQGQDPYGYTF	TGTGCCAGCAGCCAAGACCAAGGGCAGGATCCCTATGGCTACACCTTC
TRBV4-2	TRBJ2-3	once	TRBD2	CASSHPGTSDAQYF	TGTGCCAGCAGCCACCCCGGGACTAGCGATGCGCAGTATTTT
TRBV12-3/TRBV12-4	TRBJ2-7	-	-	CASSPVRDEQYF	TGTGCCAGCAGCCCGGTTCGGGACGAGCAGTACTTC